These 21 T cell receptor beta chains share one sample of origin, sequenced in a study of T cells in Graves' hyperthyroidism and ophthalmopathy. What was amplified from RNA transcripts were TCR beta CDR3 regions. The TCR CDR3 was amplified in a first-round RT-PCR using the HTBI primer set. TCRdb recomputed calls from the multiplex PCR reads with MiXCR, one row per CDR3 protein. The sample carries more than 550,000 distinct CDR3 sequences, roughly 17% recorded once. Sequencing was performed on blood. The receptors stem from a man aged 50 to 59 with Graves' hyperthyroidism.

There are many counts of this clonotype. The chain carries TRBV20-1 and TRBJ1-2; 10 bases are a match to TRBD1. The CDR3 has 15 residues. Germline V CDR1 and CDR2: DFQATT, SNEGSKA (reference sequence). Trimming removed 6 bases from V and 1 base from J; junction bases left unmatched: 8. CDR3 DNA: TGCAGTGCGGCCGGGACAGGGGAGAGTAACTATGGCTACACCTTC. Amino acids: CSAAGTGESNYGYTF.

In its sample, this clonotype was seen a few times. The rearrangement joins TRBV19 to TRBJ1-4, with D possibly TRBD1 on 6 matching bases. Germline V gene data show CDR1 as LNHDA and CDR2 as SQIVND (reference sequence). This CDR3 comprises 14 residues. Deletions cut 4 bases from V and 4 bases from J, with 10 bases between. The CDR3 reads CASSKGHLNEKLFF. CDR3 DNA sequence: TGTGCCAGTAGTAAGGGACACCTTAATGAAAAACTGTTTTTT.

This clonotype was picked up many times. The V call is TRBV6-2 or TRBV6-3, the J call TRBJ2-1; D is unresolved. Germline V lookup: CDR1 MNHEY, CDR2 SVGEGT. The CDR3 is 15 amino acids. V lost 0 bases and J lost 1, with 7 bases in between. This chain's CDR3 is CASSYSLVSYNEQFF. CDR3 nucleotides: TGTGCCAGCAGTTACTCGCTTGTATCCTACAATGAGCAGTTCTTC.

This clonotype was observed a few times. DNA of the CDR3: TGTGCCAGCAGCAAGACTAGCGGGGCCACCGGGGAGCTGTTTTTT. This codes for CASSKTSGATGELFF. The rearrangement uses TRBV7-9 and TRBJ2-2; TRBD2 matches at 11 bases. This CDR3 is 15 amino acids long. Germline V gene sequence: CDR1 SEHNR, CDR2 FQNEAQ (reference sequence). V lost 5 bases to trimming and J lost 4 bases; unmatched junction nucleotides: 3. The variable domain in full, completed from reference TRBV7-9 and TRBJ2-2, reads DTGVSQNPRHKITKRGQNVTFRCDPISEHNRLYWYRQTLGQGPEFLTYFQNEAQLEKSRLLSDRFSAERPKGSFSTLEIQRTEQGDSAMYLCASSKTSGATGELFFGEGSRLTVL.

On this clonotype itself: A much more abundant neighbour one base away suggests this may be a read error. The V and J genes are TRBV12-3 or TRBV12-4 and TRBJ1-4; D remains unclear. The CDR3 is made up of 13 amino acids. CDR3 in DNA: TGTGCCAACAGTTTGGCGTGGGATGAAAAACTGTTTTTT. Its protein is CANSLAWDEKLFF.

V and J are TRBV6-1 and TRBJ1-4; D call uncertain. Germline values: CDR1 MNHNS, CDR2 SASEGT. This CDR3 has 15 residues. The V end lost 2 bases, the J end lost 0 bases, and 7 bases lay between the germline ends. The chain's CDR3 is CASSERVSTNEKLFF. The CDR3 bases are TGTGCCAGCAGTGAAAGGGTATCAACTAATGAAAAACTGTTTTTT.

J is TRBJ1-1 and V is TRBV4-1, with D maybe TRBD1 (5 bases). This CDR3 has 16 residues. With 3 bases removed from V and 0 bases from J, the gap between germline ends came to 14 bases. Germline V gives CDR1 MGHRA, CDR2 YSYEKL. Written as DNA, the CDR3 is TGCGCCAGCAGCCATCCCGGTGACAGACTGAACACTGAAGCTTTCTTT. This translates into CASSHPGDRLNTEAFF.

This clonotype was seen only a few times. The chain employs TRBV18 and TRBJ2-2; D not certain. Germline values: CDR1 KGHSH, CDR2 LQKENI. V lost 3 bases and J 4 bases, leaving 12 bases between the germline ends. There are 15 residues in the CDR3. Here the CDR3 DNA reads TGTGCCAGCTCACCTTACAACATCGGCACCGGGGAGCTGTTTTTT. Its translation is CASSPYNIGTGELFF.

In this sample, this clonotype turned up many times. The chain employs TRBV5-6 and TRBJ2-5; 9 bases agree with TRBD1. Losses at the gene ends were 3 bases for V and 6 bases for J; bases not matched to a gene: 6. The CDR3 is made up of 14 amino acids. Germline CDR1 is SGHDT and CDR2 is YYEEEE. CDR3 region: CASSSSDRGKTQYF. Written as DNA, the CDR3 is TGTGCCAGCAGCTCATCGGACAGGGGAAAGACCCAGTACTTC.

This clonotype was counted only a few times. Possible read error: a much larger clone is one base away. The CDR3 does not close with the conserved phenylalanine or tryptophan, likely indicating a read error. The rearrangement uses TRBV11-2 and TRBJ2-2; TRBD1 or TRBD2 may be the D gene (5 bases each). The CDR3 consists of 15 residues. Trimming stripped 3 bases from V and 2 bases from J, with 10 bases between. The germline CDR1 and CDR2 sequences are SGHAT and FQNNGV. CDR3: CASSFRDGNTGELFS. As DNA, the CDR3 is TGTGCCAGCAGCTTCCGGGACGGAAACACCGGGGAGCTGTTTTCT.

The chain recombines TRBV19 with TRBJ2-7; TRBD2 matches 12 bases. The germline V gene has CDR1 LNHDA and CDR2 SQIVND (reference sequence). The CDR3 is 15 residues long. V shed 6 bases and J 3 bases; nucleotides not matched to a gene: 6. The CDR3 nucleotides are TGTGCCAGTAGCACGACTAGCGGGAGTATCTACGAGCAGTACTTC. Protein sequence: CASSTTSGSIYEQYF.

In this sample, this clonotype turned up many times. The chain couples TRBV12-3 or TRBV12-4 to TRBJ2-1, with 11 bases aligning to TRBD2. The CDR3 spans 16 residues. Trimming at V came to 2 bases and at J to 7 bases, leaving 7 bases not matched to a gene. In DNA form, the CDR3 reads TGTGCCAGCAGTTTAAAAACCGGGACTAGCGGTAATGAGCAGTTCTTC. It yields the protein CASSLKTGTSGNEQFF.

There are many counts of this clonotype. CDR3 protein: CASSDGDRTYEQYF. DNA of the CDR3: TGTGCCAGCAGTGACGGGGACAGGACCTACGAGCAGTACTTC. This sequence joins TRBV2 and TRBJ2-7; 8 bases agree with TRBD1. The germline V gene encodes CDR1 SNHLY and CDR2 FYNNEI. Trimming took 3 bases from V and 2 from J; bases not matched to a gene: 3. The CDR3 is 14 amino acids.

This clonotype showed up just a few times. V and J are TRBV28 and TRBJ2-3; 8 bases fit TRBD2. This CDR3 spans 16 amino acids. Germline values: CDR1 MDHEN, CDR2 SYDVKM. V shed 5 bases, J shed 4 bases, and the junction held 11 bases outside the gene matches. This CDR3 is CASSVSTGTRSDTQYF. In DNA, the CDR3 is TGTGCCAGCAGTGTATCAACCGGGACTAGGTCAGATACGCAGTATTTT.

The rearrangement links TRBV3-1 to TRBJ2-1; the match to TRBD2 covers 8 bases. The CDR3 contains 17 residues. Germline lookup yields CDR1 LGHDT and CDR2 YNNKEL (reference sequence). J lost 3 bases, V lost 0 bases, and 7 bases had no gene match. The CDR3 region has the DNA TGTGCCAGCAGCCAAGACGCGCGGGAGGTTAACTACAATGAGCAGTTCTTC. Residues: CASSQDAREVNYNEQFF.

The table lists this clonotype with many counts. V and J are TRBV2 and TRBJ1-5; D remains unclear. V shed 8 bases and J shed 4 bases, with 18 bases lying between them. This CDR3 has 15 amino acids. CDR1 and CDR2 (germline): SNHLY, FYNNEI. The CDR3 protein is CASVVDEQRNQPQHF. The CDR3 nucleotides are TGTGCCAGCGTCGTGGATGAACAGAGAAATCAGCCCCAGCATTTT.

There are a few counts of this clonotype. This chain uses TRBV7-9 with TRBJ2-5; possibly TRBD2 for D (5 bases). Germline-derived CDR1 and CDR2 are SEHNR and FQNEAQ (reference sequence). There are 14 residues in the CDR3. Trimming cost V 2 bases and J 3 bases, with 10 bases left between them. The CDR3 loop reads CASSLRGVKETQYF. The CDR3 DNA reads TGTGCCAGCAGCTTACGGGGTGTAAAAGAGACCCAGTACTTC. Full variable domain (remainder filled in from reference TRBV7-9 and TRBJ2-5): DTGVSQNPRHKITKRGQNVTFRCDPISEHNRLYWYRQTLGQGPEFLTYFQNEAQLEKSRLLSDRFSAERPKGSFSTLEIQRTEQGDSAMYLCASSLRGVKETQYFGPGTRLLVL.

This clonotype has just a few counts. This may stem from a read error, because a much larger clone lies one nucleotide away. V and J are TRBV6-2 or TRBV6-3 and TRBJ2-2, with D maybe TRBD1 (6 bases). V dropped 2 bases and J dropped 6 bases, with 7 bases sitting between them. The CDR3 covers 13 residues. Germline V gene lookup returns CDR1 MNHEY and CDR2 SVGEGT. CDR3: CASSYGGPGELFF. CDR3 coding DNA: TGTGCCAGCAGTTACGGGGGCCCCGGGGAGCTGTTTTTT.

This clonotype was detected only a few times. The chain combines TRBV27 with TRBJ2-6; D not certain. Germline V gene lookup returns CDR1 MNHEY and CDR2 SMNVEV (reference sequence). Trimming left V 4 bases short and J 0 bases short, with 7 bases between. The CDR3 consists of 15 residues. The CDR3 nucleotides are TGTGCCAGCAGTTCCCAAATCTCTGGGGCCAACGTCCTGACTTTC. Translation: CASSSQISGANVLTF.

This clonotype was counted between two and nine times. The V call is TRBV5-1, the J call TRBJ2-7; 11 bases align to TRBD2. This CDR3 region has 14 residues. Trimming cost V 4 bases and J 4 bases; bases outside gene matches: 4. Germline CDR1 is SGHRS and CDR2 is YFSETQ. CDR3 amino acids: CASSQLAGEYEQYF. Written as DNA, the CDR3 is TGCGCCAGCAGCCAACTAGCGGGAGAGTACGAGCAGTACTTC.

The V call is TRBV4-1, the J call TRBJ2-1; D unclear. Trimming shortened V by 4 bases and J by 9 bases, and 16 bases separated the two germline ends. Germline assignment: CDR1 MGHRA and CDR2 YSYEKL. This CDR3 region has 14 residues. In nucleotides, the CDR3 is TGCGCCAGCAGCCCGACTGTAGGGCGGTTTGAGCAGTTCTTC. As protein: CASSPTVGRFEQFF.